The T cell receptor (beta chain) under discussion was sequenced for a study of blood T cells in healthy people across ages. This clonotype was recorded a few times. Its antigen is not identified. PCR was performed a second time for about 7 to 11 cycles using a sample-barcoded 5' primer and a J-beta primer mix. From the 5' RACE reads, TCRdb called clonotypes with MiXCR, one entry per CDR3 protein. The table includes hundreds of thousands of distinct CDR3 sequences, about 34% detected once. Trimming shortened V by 0 bases and J by 6 bases, and 20 bases separated the two germline ends. The CDR3 is made up of 17 amino acids. CDR1 LGHNA and CDR2 YSLEER come from the germline V gene. General study points: The CMV status of each donor remained undetermined, and this could have confounded shifts in expanded clonotypes. A roughly linear fall in TCR beta diversity per million T cells was seen with increasing age. A greater number of naive CD4+ cells and higher diversity distinguished long-lived donors from aged donors. Unsorted PBMC input precluded a conclusive naive versus antigen-experienced comparison.

The receptor's source is a woman older than 75 in good health. The chain is built from TRBV4-3 and TRBJ1-2; the D is unclear. The sequenced sample was blood. The CDR3, as DNA: TGCGCCAGCAGCCAAGATGGCACGACGGGCCCTGTGGATGGCTACACCTTC. Its protein is CASSQDGTTGPVDGYTF.